This TCR beta chain was documented in a study of T cells in Graves' hyperthyroidism and ophthalmopathy (dated by TCRdb to about 2019). With respect to the entire study: Peripheral blood was sampled at the time of initial diagnosis, prior to any treatment. To identify TCR V-J signatures that set the groups apart, the researchers used a discovery cohort of 100 patients, made up of about 44 with Graves' ophthalmopathy and 57 with stable Graves' hyperthyroidism. An independent validation cohort of under 20 hyperthyroidism patients and some 15 patients who later progressed to ophthalmopathy tested prospective prediction of ophthalmopathy. The roughly 91 discovery patients were randomly divided into training and test sets at a 7:3 ratio. In addition, the study compared T-cell repertoires in thyroid tissue and in blood from five to seven Graves' hyperthyroidism patients. Once sampling was done, hyperthyroidism patients were given methimazole at a starting dose of 30 mg daily, whereas ophthalmopathy patients were given high-dose intravenous methylprednisolone. According to the paper, TCR Vbeta CDR3 sequencing was carried out on approximately 140 peripheral blood samples, which came from fewer than 50 ophthalmopathy, approximately 72 hyperthyroidism and about 17 progressor patients. Overall results and qualifications from the work: A 13 V-J signature model separated ophthalmopathy from stable hyperthyroidism, with about 90% sensitivity and roughly 81% specificity in cross-validation and 80%/75% in testing. No statistical method was used to fix the sample size in advance, and group allocation was not hidden from the investigators. Most expanded thyroid clonotypes (frequency above 0.001) were also detected in blood, suggesting blood repertoires may reflect thyroid immune responses. In validation, progression to ophthalmopathy was predicted by the model with 65% to 71% sensitivity and roughly 76% specificity, a median of approximately 6.5 months before onset.

Trimming removed 8 bases from V and 5 bases from J, leaving 18 bases between the germline ends. CDR1 SGHVS and CDR2 FNYEAQ are derived from the germline V gene. The CDR3 numbers 15 residues from cysteine through phenylalanine. Only the CDR3 part of the read is kept: 45 bases, read in frame from the first base. Amplification of TCR beta CDR3 regions was carried out from RNA transcripts. For the first round of RT-PCR on the TCR CDR3, the HTBI primer set was used together with the Qiagen OneStep RT-PCR kit. A second multiplex PCR round built the libraries, followed by size selection and purification. Libraries were sequenced paired-end with 100 bp reads on an Illumina HiSeq2000. The published analysis was carried out like this. Raw data were processed with SOAPnuke, discarding reads with adapters, uncalled bases, mean Phred below 15, or no exact constant-primer or identifier match. COPE v1.2.5 was used to merge the high-quality paired reads, and each unique nucleotide sequence was defined as a clonotype. MiTCR v1.1 was used to align the clonotypes against IMGT TRBV, TRBD and TRBJ reference segments. Analysis was restricted to V-J combinations with a frequency above 0.0001, which covered about 99% of repertoires. The TCS score was defined as the ratio of F50 (clonal expansion) to E x V (chaos), calculated using BLOSUM62-based TCRdist between CDR3 peptides within each V-J. Welch's t-statistics and random forest reduced roughly 500 V-J features to under 15, which were used in a naive Bayes classifier (R e1071). Thyroid-blood repertoire similarity was quantified with the Morisita-Horn index. TCRdb passed the public sequencing reads through fastp at Q25 and MiXCR, retaining productive beta sequences. Every CDR3 protein is listed once, alongside the most common genes and DNA of its rows. These V and J calls derive from TCRdb rather than the authors' analysis. This sample lists roughly 560,000 distinct CDR3 sequences; about 14% were detected once. Jointly, the top ten make up around 4.5% of the sample.

There are many counts of this clonotype. Its antigen specificity is not known. It has no much larger one-base neighbor in the sample; base qualities were not kept. Ophthalmopathy patients had moderately to severely active disease, with a Clinical Activity Score of 3 or more, a NOSPECS grade of 4 or more, and a disease duration of less than 3 months. Any patient with an uncontrolled infection, another autoimmune disease, pregnancy or lactation was excluded. Diagnoses were based on clinical symptoms, serum thyroxine and TRAb, thyroid ultrasound and orbital computed tomography. PBMCs were isolated from approximately 10 ml of fresh peripheral blood by Ficoll-Paque density gradient centrifugation. Trizol reagent was used to extract total RNA, and RNA quality was then checked on an Agilent 2100 Bioanalyzer.

This clonotype was sampled from a woman between 35 and 50 years old with Graves' ophthalmopathy. Sequenced sample: blood. The chain couples TRBV7-6 to TRBJ2-2; TRBD2 is a weak D gene call, 6 bases matching. The CDR3 amino acid sequence is: CASGRSSALTGELFF. The nucleotide sequence reads TGTGCCAGCGGGAGGAGTAGCGCCCTGACCGGGGAGCTGTTTTTT.